The T cell receptor (beta chain) described here comes from a study of blood T cells in healthy people across ages. A second 7 to 11 cycle PCR used barcoded and J-beta primers. Via MiXCR, TCRdb re-called the 5' RACE reads, giving one row per CDR3 protein. This table has 1.5 million to 2 million distinct CDR3 sequences, roughly 32% appearing once. V shed 7 bases and J 4 bases; nucleotides not matched to a gene: 5. The CDR3 sequence is 13 residues long. CDR1 is MNHNY and CDR2 is SVGAGI in the germline V gene (reference sequence). This clonotype turned up a few times. This sequence was found in a woman younger than 45 in good health. Sequenced input: blood. The J gene is TRBJ1-1, the V gene TRBV6-6; 8 bases map to TRBD1. CDR3 in amino acids: CASTQGALTEAFF. Written as DNA, the CDR3 is TGTGCCAGCACCCAGGGGGCGCTCACTGAAGCTTTCTTT.